Following are 19 T cell receptor beta chains from one sample sequenced in a study of radiotherapy plus CTLA-4 blockade in lung cancer (dated by TCRdb to 2016 to 2019). Libraries were constructed by the immunoSEQ multiplex PCR assay. TCRdb obtained this table from immuneACCESS and retained in-frame rearrangements with V and J assigned. These tables miss some clones; where compared with another copy, unresolved V genes account for less than half of the shortfall, and the remainder is unexplained. The sample profile shows approximately 80,000 clones; 78% of them were found once. The top ten clones comprise 22% of the sample. The input for sequencing was peripheral blood, taken from a patient treated with radiotherapy plus ipilimumab. The receptors stem from a human donor with non-small cell lung cancer whose response to radiotherapy plus ipilimumab could not be evaluated. Some clones in this sample may be carry-over from other donors' samples.

The rearrangement uses TRBV7-9 and TRBJ2-2; 8 nucleotides agree with TRBD1. CDR3 length: 15 residues. J was trimmed by 0 bases and V by 5 bases; bases with no gene match: 2. Germline assignment: CDR1 SEHNR and CDR2 FQNEAQ (reference sequence). The CDR3 DNA is TGTGCCAGCAGCCGGGGACAGGCGAACACCGGGGAGCTGTTTTTT. Translation gives CASSRGQANTGELFF. Full variable domain (missing parts from reference TRBV7-9 and TRBJ2-2): DTGVSQNPRHKITKRGQNVTFRCDPISEHNRLYWYRQTLGQGPEFLTYFQNEAQLEKSRLLSDRFSAERPKGSFSTLEIQRTEQGDSAMYLCASSRGQANTGELFFGEGSRLTVL.

The CDR3 nucleotides read TGTGCCAGCAGTCAGGACAGGGGAGACACTGAAGCTTTCTTT. Translating it yields CASSQDRGDTEAFF. The chain uses TRBV6-5 and TRBJ1-1, with TRBD1 matching over 9 bases. Germline V gene lookup returns CDR1 MNHEY and CDR2 SVGAGI. Trimming cost V 5 bases and J 3 bases; bases outside gene matches: 4. This CDR3 has 14 amino acids.

This rearrangement joins TRBV5-4 to TRBJ2-7; D possibly corresponds to TRBD2 (6 bases). The CDR3 consists of 14 residues. The germline V gene has CDR1 SGHNT and CDR2 YYREEE (reference sequence). The germline V and J ends were trimmed by 0 bases and 3 bases, with 10 bases remaining between them. CDR3 protein: CASSLVGGVYEQYF. The CDR3 region has the DNA TGTGCCAGCAGCTTGGTTGGAGGGGTCTACGAGCAGTACTTC.

V is TRBV7-9 and J is TRBJ1-4; the match to TRBD1 covers 11 bases. Germline V gives CDR1 SEHNR, CDR2 FQNEAQ (reference sequence). This CDR3 has 16 residues. V lost 4 bases and J lost 8; bases outside the gene matches: 9. As DNA, the CDR3 is TGTGCCAGCAGCTCCGCCGGGACAGGGGGAAGAGAAAAACTGTTTTTT. Its translation: CASSSAGTGGREKLFF. Variable domain in full (rest from reference TRBV7-9 and TRBJ1-4): DTGVSQNPRHKITKRGQNVTFRCDPISEHNRLYWYRQTLGQGPEFLTYFQNEAQLEKSRLLSDRFSAERPKGSFSTLEIQRTEQGDSAMYLCASSSAGTGGREKLFFGSGTQLSVL.

This clone was recorded once. In DNA, the CDR3 is TGTGCCAGCAGCCAGGAATTTACTAACTATGGCTACACCTTC. Translating gives CASSQEFTNYGYTF. This sequence joins TRBV2 and TRBJ1-2; D remains ambiguous. The CDR3 runs to 14 residues. Germline V lookup: CDR1 SNHLY, CDR2 FYNNEI. Deletions cut 6 bases from V and 0 bases from J, with 11 bases between. The full variable domain, completed using reference TRBV2 and TRBJ1-2, is EPEVTQTPSHQVTQMGQEVILRCVPISNHLYFYWYRQILGQKVEFLVSFYNNEISEKSEIFDDQFSVERPDGSNFTLKIRSTKLEDSAMYFCASSQEFTNYGYTFGSGTRLTVV.

The rearrangement joins TRBV5-1 to TRBJ2-7; D gene uncertain. In germline, CDR1 is SGHRS, CDR2 YFSETQ. The CDR3 totals 15 residues. V dropped 1 base and J dropped 6 bases, with 17 bases sitting between them. The CDR3 nucleotides read TGCGCCAGCAGCTTGAGGCAGTTCGAGACGGGCGAGCAGTACTTC. Translating it yields CASSLRQFETGEQYF.

V usage is TRBV6-6 and J usage is TRBJ2-3; TRBD1 might be the D (5 bases). Trimming took off 0 bases at V and 5 bases at J, with 12 bases between the two ends. CDR3 size: 15 residues. Germline V lookup: CDR1 MNHNY, CDR2 SVGAGI (reference sequence). The CDR3 sequence: CASSYSGPGLDTQYF. CDR3 sequence (DNA): TGTGCCAGCAGTTACTCGGGGCCGGGTCTAGATACGCAGTATTTT.

The rearrangement uses TRBV11-2 and TRBJ2-7; 7 positions match TRBD1. V dropped 2 bases and J dropped 2; count of bases not matched to a gene: 3. CDR1 SGHAT and CDR2 FQNNGV come from the germline V gene. The CDR3 has 14 amino acids. CDR3 residues: CASSLNRGPYEQYF. In DNA, the CDR3 is TGTGCCAGCAGCTTAAACAGGGGCCCCTACGAGCAGTACTTC.

This clone has only a few counts. V gene TRBV6-1 combines with J gene TRBJ1-5; D is unresolved. This CDR3 comprises 13 residues. Germline assignment: CDR1 MNHNS and CDR2 SASEGT. V lost 2 bases, J lost 0 bases, and 2 bases lay in between. The CDR3 DNA reads as TGTGCCAGCAGTGAACATAGCAATCAGCCCCAGCATTTT. Its translation is CASSEHSNQPQHF.

The chain couples TRBV11-2 to TRBJ2-3; 9 bases align to TRBD2. The junction had 4 bases not matched to a gene; V was cut back by 5 bases and J by 1 base. Looked up from germline, CDR1 is SGHAT and CDR2 is FQNNGV. This CDR3 is 15 amino acids long. CDR3 amino acids: CASSPWTSGTDTQYF. CDR3 nucleotides: TGTGCCAGCAGCCCTTGGACTAGCGGCACAGATACGCAGTATTTT.

This clone was seen a handful of times. The chain carries TRBV7-2 and TRBJ1-5, with a possible D match to TRBD1 (6 bases). The CDR3 consists of 14 residues. Trimming took off 3 bases at V and 4 bases at J, with 10 bases between the two ends. CDR1 is SGHTA and CDR2 is FQGNSA in the germline V gene. The CDR3 region has the DNA TGTGCCAGCAGCTTGACAGGACAGAATCAGCCCCAGCATTTT. This gives the protein CASSLTGQNQPQHF.

This clone was seen only once. The chain recombines TRBV7-6 with TRBJ2-1, with TRBD2 matching 14 bases. The CDR3 totals 16 residues. CDR1 SGHVS and CDR2 FNYEAQ come from the germline V gene. Trimming took 4 bases from V and 9 from J; bases not matched to a gene: 8. CDR3 sequence (DNA): TGTGCCAGCAGCTCTTCCTCCGGACTAGCGGGGGGTGAGCAGTTCTTC. Residues: CASSSSSGLAGGEQFF.

The table lists this clone with a few counts. The rearrangement links TRBV7-8 to TRBJ1-1; 8 bases line up with TRBD1. The V gene end was trimmed by 7 bases and the J gene end by 1 base; junction bases not matched to a gene: 8. This CDR3 is built from 15 residues. The V gene's germline CDR1 is SGHVS and CDR2 FQNEAQ. CDR3 nucleotides: TGTGCCAGCAACAAATTAGGGACAGGGAACACTGAAGCTTTCTTT. This translates into CASNKLGTGNTEAFF.

The DNA of the CDR3 is TGCGCCAGCAGCCAAGTAGGGGGAGGGACCTACGAGCAGTACTTC. As protein: CASSQVGGGTYEQYF. The J gene is TRBJ2-5, the V gene TRBV4-3, with D perhaps TRBD2 (7 bases). The DNA matches TRBJ2-7 better at its end, which makes the J call doubtful. Germline V gene lookup returns CDR1 LGHNA and CDR2 YSLEER. The CDR3 has 15 residues.

V usage is TRBV5-1 and J usage is TRBJ2-2; tentative D call: TRBD1 (5 bases). The CDR3 spans 16 residues. Germline V gene lookup returns CDR1 SGHRS and CDR2 YFSETQ. Trimming shortened V by 2 bases and J by 6 bases, and 17 bases separated the two germline ends. The CDR3 reads CASSFPRETPPGELFF. Here the CDR3 DNA reads TGCGCCAGCAGCTTTCCCAGGGAAACCCCCCCCGGGGAGCTGTTTTTT. Using reference TRBV5-1 and TRBJ2-2 for the parts outside the CDR3, the full variable domain is KAGVTQTPRYLIKTRGQQVTLSCSPISGHRSVSWYQQTPGQGLQFLFEYFSETQRNKGNFPGRFSGRQFSNSRSEMNVSTLELGDSALYLCASSFPRETPPGELFFGEGSRLTVL.

The chain employs TRBV20-1 and TRBJ2-5, with unresolved D. Germline CDR1 and CDR2: DFQATT and SNEGSKA (reference sequence). This CDR3 contains 11 residues. V lost 5 bases and J lost 5, with 9 bases in between. CDR3 loop: CSAPLAETQYF. The CDR3 DNA is TGCAGTGCTCCCTTAGCTGAGACCCAGTACTTC.

This rearrangement joins TRBV7-2 to TRBJ2-5, with D maybe TRBD2 (6 bases). The CDR3 length is 15 residues. Germline V gene lookup returns CDR1 SGHTA and CDR2 FQGNSA. Deletions cut 4 bases from V and 2 bases from J, with 14 bases between. CDR3 sequence: CASSSRRENQETQYF. CDR3 nucleotides: TGTGCCAGCAGCTCCCGCCGGGAGAATCAAGAGACCCAGTACTTC.

V usage is TRBV4-2 and J usage is TRBJ2-3; 12 bases align to TRBD1. The V and J ends lost 4 bases and 5 bases, in that order; junction bases with no gene match: 4. The germline V gene encodes CDR1 LGHNA and CDR2 YNFKEQ. CDR3 length equals 15 residues. The CDR3 bases are TGTGCCAGCAGCCCCGGGACAGGGGGCGGAGATACGCAGTATTTT. It is translated as CASSPGTGGGDTQYF.

The gene calls are TRBV7-8 and TRBJ2-2, with 9 bases aligning to TRBD1. V shed 1 base, J shed 5 bases, and the junction held 8 bases outside the gene matches. Germline lookup yields CDR1 SGHVS and CDR2 FQNEAQ. This CDR3 has 17 residues. This CDR3 reads CASSLGQGVSRTGELFF. The CDR3 DNA follows: TGTGCCAGCAGCTTAGGACAGGGGGTATCGAGGACCGGGGAGCTGTTTTTT. The whole variable domain, remainder taken from reference TRBV7-8 and TRBJ2-2, is GAGVSQSPRYKVAKRGQDVALRCDPISGHVSLFWYQQALGQGPEFLTYFQNEAQLDKSGLPSDRFFAERPEGSVSTLKIQRTQQEDSAVYLCASSLGQGVSRTGELFFGEGSRLTVL.